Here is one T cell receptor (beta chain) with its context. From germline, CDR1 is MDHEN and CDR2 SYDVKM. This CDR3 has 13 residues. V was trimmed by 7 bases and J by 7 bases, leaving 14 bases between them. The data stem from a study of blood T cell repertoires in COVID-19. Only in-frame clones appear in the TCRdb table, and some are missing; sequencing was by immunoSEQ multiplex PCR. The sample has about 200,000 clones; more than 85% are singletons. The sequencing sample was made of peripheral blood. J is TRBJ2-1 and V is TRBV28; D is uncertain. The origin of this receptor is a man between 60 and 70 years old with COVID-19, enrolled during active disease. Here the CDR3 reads CASIGGASNEQFF. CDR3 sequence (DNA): TGTGCCAGCATCGGCGGTGCATCGAATGAGCAGTTCTTC.